This T cell receptor beta chain was sequenced during a study of cytomegalovirus exposure and HLA in healthy donors. Healthy bone marrow donors made up the donors. CDR3 length: 16 residues. From germline, CDR1 is SEHNR and CDR2 FQNEAQ (reference sequence). The J segment lost 6 bases and the V segment lost 3 bases, leaving 10 bases of the junction unmatched. Study-wide results and caveats: For TCR beta chains, V- and J-gene trimming was later linked to a missense DCLRE1C variant. While the bulk of TCR sequences proved rare, some public TCRs turned up in many donors.

Points on this clone: The antigen remains undetermined.

The primer mix had 60 Vbeta and 13 Jbeta primers. Repertoires were generated with immunoSEQ multiplex PCR, while TCRdb's copy carries only in-frame clones and drops some. The sample holds 60,000 to 80,000 clones. V and J are TRBV7-9 and TRBJ1-4; 7 bases are a match to TRBD1. This TCR derives from a boy between 10 and 17 years old in good health and CMV-seronegative. The sequenced sample consisted of PBMCs. The CDR3 DNA is TGTGCCAGCAGCTTTCCCCCCGGGACAGCGGATGAAAAACTGTTTTTT. Its translation is CASSFPPGTADEKLFF.